This T cell receptor beta chain was documented in a study of blood T cell repertoires in COVID-19. The overall study: There were acute and convalescent COVID-19 samples, and they came from the United States, Italy and Spain. T cells, B-cell-depleted T cells, or PBMCs provided the cDNA or gDNA that served as material.

Authors' methods: Reference gene primer amplification gave estimated nucleated cell counts. Method: immunoSEQ multiplex PCR; TCRdb's copy keeps in-frame clones and lacks some. From that table come the V and J calls and clone size; the DNA was used to work out D and trimming. The sample has around 58,000 clones; over 75% are singletons. Seattle patients were enrolled while actively infected and followed longitudinally. V dropped 5 bases and J dropped 5; count of bases not matched to a gene: 18. The CDR3 is 19 amino acids. Germline V gene data show CDR1 as LGHDT and CDR2 as YNNKEL (reference sequence). Sequenced sample: peripheral blood. The clonotype originates from a woman aged 60 to 75 with COVID-19, enrolled during active disease. The chain carries TRBV3-1 (or the pseudogene TRBV3-2) and TRBJ2-2; 9 nucleotides agree with TRBD2. The DNA of the CDR3 is TGTGCCAGCAGCTCCTTGGAGCTAGCGGGGTCTTTGGGGACCGGGGAGCTGTTTTTT. It codes for CASSSLELAGSLGTGELFF.